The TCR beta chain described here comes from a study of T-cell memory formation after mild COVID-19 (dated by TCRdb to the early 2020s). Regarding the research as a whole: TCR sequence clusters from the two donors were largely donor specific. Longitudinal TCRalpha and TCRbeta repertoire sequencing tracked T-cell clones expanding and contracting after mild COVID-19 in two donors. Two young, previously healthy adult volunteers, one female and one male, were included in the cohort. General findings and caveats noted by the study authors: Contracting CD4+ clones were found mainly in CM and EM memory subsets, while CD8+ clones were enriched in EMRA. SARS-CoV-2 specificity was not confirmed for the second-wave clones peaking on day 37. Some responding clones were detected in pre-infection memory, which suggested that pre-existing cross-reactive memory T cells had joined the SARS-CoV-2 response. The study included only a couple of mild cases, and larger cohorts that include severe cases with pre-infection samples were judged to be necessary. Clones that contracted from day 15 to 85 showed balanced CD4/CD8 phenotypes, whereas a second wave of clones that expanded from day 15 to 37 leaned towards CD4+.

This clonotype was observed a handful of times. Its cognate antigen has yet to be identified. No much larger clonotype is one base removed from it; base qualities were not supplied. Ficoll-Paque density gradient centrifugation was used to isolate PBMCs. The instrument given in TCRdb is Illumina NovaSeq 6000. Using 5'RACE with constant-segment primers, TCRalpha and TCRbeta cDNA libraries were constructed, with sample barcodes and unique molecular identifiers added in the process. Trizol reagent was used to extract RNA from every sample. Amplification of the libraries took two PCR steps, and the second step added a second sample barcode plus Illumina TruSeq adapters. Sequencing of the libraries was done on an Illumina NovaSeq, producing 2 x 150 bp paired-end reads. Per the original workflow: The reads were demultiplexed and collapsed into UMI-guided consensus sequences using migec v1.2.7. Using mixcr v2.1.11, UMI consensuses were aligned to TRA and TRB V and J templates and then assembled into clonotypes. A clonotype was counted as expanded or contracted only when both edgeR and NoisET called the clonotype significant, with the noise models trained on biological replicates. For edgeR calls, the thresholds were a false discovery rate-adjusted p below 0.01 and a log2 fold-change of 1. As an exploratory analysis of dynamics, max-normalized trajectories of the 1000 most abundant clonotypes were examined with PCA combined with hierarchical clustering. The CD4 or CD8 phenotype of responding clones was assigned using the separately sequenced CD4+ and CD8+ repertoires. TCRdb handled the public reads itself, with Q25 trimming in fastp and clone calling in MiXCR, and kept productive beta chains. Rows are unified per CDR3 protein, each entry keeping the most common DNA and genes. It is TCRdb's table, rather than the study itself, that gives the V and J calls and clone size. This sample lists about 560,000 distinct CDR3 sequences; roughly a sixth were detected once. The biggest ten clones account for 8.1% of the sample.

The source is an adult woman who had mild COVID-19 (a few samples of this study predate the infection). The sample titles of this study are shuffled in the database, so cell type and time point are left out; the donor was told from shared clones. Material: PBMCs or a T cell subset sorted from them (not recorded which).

The DNA sequence reads TGCAGCGTTGTTGTCTCAGGGGTGAACACCGGGGAGCTGTTTTTT. Its protein product is CSVVVSGVNTGELFF. Recombination connected TRBV29-1 to TRBJ2-2; a tentative D match to TRBD1 spans 6 bases. Reading from cysteine to phenylalanine, the CDR3 counts 15 amino acids. The only DNA kept is the CDR3, 45 bases in frame from the first base. The germline V gene sets CDR1 to SQVTM and CDR2 to ANQGSEA. The junction carries 13 bases between V and J, which are trimmed by 4 bases and 1 base respectively.